Sequencing of this TCR beta chain was carried out in a study of cytomegalovirus exposure and HLA in healthy donors. Data came from immunoSEQ multiplex PCR; TCRdb stores just in-frame clones and leaves some out. Here the sample spans roughly 260,000 clones, 87% being singletons. Trimming pared 8 bases from V and 2 bases from J, leaving 10 bases between. Germline V gene sequence: CDR1 SNHLY, CDR2 FYNNEI. This CDR3 has 13 amino acids. What was sequenced was PBMCs. This chain joins TRBV2 and TRBJ1-5; D not resolved. The clonotype was recovered from a man aged 18-30 years in good health and CMV-seronegative. The CDR3 coding sequence is TGTGCCAGCGGACGGGAGGGCAATCAGCCCCAGCATTTT. It encodes CASGREGNQPQHF. Based on the CDR3 plus reference TRBV2 and TRBJ1-5, the full variable domain is EPEVTQTPSHQVTQMGQEVILRCVPISNHLYFYWYRQILGQKVEFLVSFYNNEISEKSEIFDDQFSVERPDGSNFTLKIRSTKLEDSAMYFCASGREGNQPQHFGDGTRLSIL.